Sequencing of this T cell receptor beta chain was carried out in a study of CD8+CD57+ T cells in acquired aplastic anemia. Study at large: Quantities of DNA derived from sorted CD4+ and CD8+ cells averaged approximately 3.5 ug. On average, healthy donors gave some 9.8 million reads for CD4+ cells. Findings of the study overall: Controls and patients did not differ significantly in CD8+ Simpson's diversity. It was found that roughly 31 CD8+ CDR3 sequences were shared between patients and controls.

TCR beta VDJ and CDR3 were profiled, and genomic DNA was the template. One entry per CDR3 protein results from TCRdb running MiXCR on the reads. In the table there are 400,000 to 450,000 distinct CDR3 sequences, 55% to 75% of which are singletons. Notes on this clonotype: What it binds is not known.

CDR1 is SGDLS and CDR2 is YYNGEE in the germline V gene. This CDR3 is 13 amino acids long. V gene TRBV9 combines with J gene TRBJ2-3; D remains ambiguous. The J call could be wrong; TRBJ1-5 is a better fit for the DNA end. This receptor was obtained from a human donor in good health, serving as a control. Sequences were obtained from sorted CD4+, CD8+, or CD8+CD57+ T cells (not recorded which) from PBMCs. The CDR3 DNA is TGTGCCAGCAGCCACCGACCCGAAGGCAATCAGCATTTT. It encodes CASSHRPEGNQHF.